This is a list of T cell receptor beta chains from one sample in a study of a mutant IDH1 vaccine in newly diagnosed glioma. Profiling relied on immunoSEQ multiplex PCR, and the TCRdb table lists in-frame clones only, not all of them. Among 25,000 to 35,000 clones listed, about four fifths were seen once. Source: PBMCs, taken from a glioma patient treated with radiotherapy, temozolomide or both. The receptors were sampled from a man aged 25-45 years with glioma. The CDR3 runs from the conserved cysteine through the conserved F or W. The D gene is left open where the match is weak. Clone size is not always given. Where it is, it says once, few, many or a class for expanded clones.

>TRBV19|once|NA|TRBJ1-5
TGTGCCAGTAGTATAGGTGGTCAGCCCCAGCATTTT
CASSIGGQPQHF
>TRBV5-4|NA|NA|TRBJ2-7
TGTGCCAGCAGCACGGGGGACAGCTACGAGCAGTACTTC
CASSTGDSYEQYF
>TRBV27|NA|NA|TRBJ1-1
TGTGCCAGCAGTTTAGCCAGCCGCCTGAACACTGAAGCTTTCTTT
CASSLASRLNTEAFF
>TRBV5-1|once|NA|TRBJ2-3
TGCGCCAGCAGACAGGACTGGAGCACAGATACGCAGTATTTT
CASRQDWSTDTQYF
>TRBV5-6|NA|TRBD1|TRBJ2-5
TGTGCCAGCAGCTGGGTCCTCGGGACAGGGGCAGAGACCCAGTACTTC
CASSWVLGTGAETQYF
>TRBV27|NA|NA|TRBJ2-4
TGTGCCAGCAGTTCGGTACTGCCCGGTTCCAAAAACATTCAGTACTTC
CASSSVLPGSKNIQYF
>TRBV29-1|NA|NA|TRBJ2-6
TGCAGCGTTGAGTCCTTTGGGGCCAACGTCCTGACTTTC
CSVESFGANVLTF
>TRBV9|NA|NA|TRBJ1-3
TGTGCCAGCAGCTCTGGACGGCTGGGACTAGGTGGAAACACCATATATTTT
CASSSGRLGLGGNTIYF
>TRBV27|NA|TRBD2|TRBJ2-3
TGTGCCAGCAGTCTACTAGCGGGCATCACAGATACGCAGTATTTT
CASSLLAGITDTQYF
>TRBV7-2|NA|NA|TRBJ1-1
TGTGCCAGCAGCTACCTTAGGAACACTGAAGCTTTCTTT
CASSYLRNTEAFF
>TRBV4-1|once|NA|TRBJ2-7
TGCGCCAGCAGCCAAAGGTCAGGGGCGACCTACGAGCAGTACTTC
CASSQRSGATYEQYF
>TRBV7-3|NA|NA|TRBJ2-7
TGTGCCAGCAGCTTAACCGGGAAAACCCTCCAAGACTTC
CASSLTGKTLQDF
>TRBV5-1|NA|NA|TRBJ2-6
TGCGCCAGCAGCGAGGCTGCTCTCTTGGGGGCCAACGTCCTGACTTTC
CASSEAALLGANVLTF
>TRBV6-1|NA|NA|TRBJ1-2
TGTGCCAGCAGTGATGGGGGGTCACCCCGGAACTATGGCTACACCTTC
CASSDGGSPRNYGYTF
>TRBV4-1|NA|NA|TRBJ2-1
TGCGCCAGCAGCCAAGAAGGTGACAAGTCTACCCACCGCCTAAAATACAATGAGCAGTTCTTC
CASSQEGDKSTHRLKYNEQFF
>TRBV5-1|few|NA|TRBJ1-4
TGCGCCAGCAGCTTGGGACAGAGCGCCTTCCTGTTTTTT
CASSLGQSAFLFF
>TRBV10-3|NA|NA|TRBJ2-7
TGTGCCATGCTAGGGGGCGGGACTAGTTACGAGCAGTACTTC
CAMLGGGTSYEQYF
>TRBV19|NA|NA|TRBJ2-7
TGTGCCAGTAGTATGATGGGCCAGTACTCCTACGAGCAGTACTTC
CASSMMGQYSYEQYF